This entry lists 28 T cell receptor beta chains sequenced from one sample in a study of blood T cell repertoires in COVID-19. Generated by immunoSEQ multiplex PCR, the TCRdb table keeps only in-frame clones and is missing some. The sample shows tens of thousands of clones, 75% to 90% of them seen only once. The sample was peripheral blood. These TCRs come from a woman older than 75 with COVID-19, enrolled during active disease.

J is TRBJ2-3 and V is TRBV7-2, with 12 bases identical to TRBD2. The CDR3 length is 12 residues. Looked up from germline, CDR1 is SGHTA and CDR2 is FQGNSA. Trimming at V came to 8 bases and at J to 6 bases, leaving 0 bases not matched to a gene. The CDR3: CASGTSGDTQYF. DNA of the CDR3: TGTGCCAGCGGGACTAGCGGGGATACGCAGTATTTT.

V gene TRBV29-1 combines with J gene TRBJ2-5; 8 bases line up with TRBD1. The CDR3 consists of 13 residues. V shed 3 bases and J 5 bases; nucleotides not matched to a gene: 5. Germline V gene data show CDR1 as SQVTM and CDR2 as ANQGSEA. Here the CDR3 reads CSVEDYRGETQYF. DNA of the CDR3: TGCAGCGTTGAGGATTACAGGGGGGAGACCCAGTACTTC.

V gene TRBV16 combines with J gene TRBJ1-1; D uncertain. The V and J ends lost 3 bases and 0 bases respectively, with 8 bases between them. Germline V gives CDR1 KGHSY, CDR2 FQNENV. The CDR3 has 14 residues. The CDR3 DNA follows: TGTGCCAGCAGCCAGGGCCCATTGAACACTGAAGCTTTCTTT. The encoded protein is CASSQGPLNTEAFF.

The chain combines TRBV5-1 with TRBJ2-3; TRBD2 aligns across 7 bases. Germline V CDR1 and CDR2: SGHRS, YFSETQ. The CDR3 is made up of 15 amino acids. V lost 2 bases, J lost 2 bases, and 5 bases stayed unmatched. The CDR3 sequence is CASSFFGGFTDTQYF. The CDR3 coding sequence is TGCGCCAGCAGCTTTTTCGGGGGGTTCACAGATACGCAGTATTTT.

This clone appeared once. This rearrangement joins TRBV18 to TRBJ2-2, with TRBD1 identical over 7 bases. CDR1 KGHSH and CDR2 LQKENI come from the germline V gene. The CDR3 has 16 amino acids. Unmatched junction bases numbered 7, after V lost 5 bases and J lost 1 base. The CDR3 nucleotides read TGTGCCAGCTCAAACCCGGGACAGATGAACACCGGGGAGCTGTTTTTT. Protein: CASSNPGQMNTGELFF.

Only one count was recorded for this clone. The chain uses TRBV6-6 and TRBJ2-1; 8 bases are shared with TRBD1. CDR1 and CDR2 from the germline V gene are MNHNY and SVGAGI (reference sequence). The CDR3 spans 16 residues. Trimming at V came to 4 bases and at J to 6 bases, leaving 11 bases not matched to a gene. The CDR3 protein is CASSSQDRGEGNEQFF. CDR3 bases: TGTGCCAGCAGTTCCCAAGACAGGGGAGAGGGCAATGAGCAGTTCTTC.

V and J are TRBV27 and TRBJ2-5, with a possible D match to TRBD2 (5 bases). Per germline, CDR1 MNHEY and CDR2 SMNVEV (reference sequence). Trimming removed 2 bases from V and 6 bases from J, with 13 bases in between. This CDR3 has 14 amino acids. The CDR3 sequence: CASSLGSSPKTQYF. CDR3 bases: TGTGCCAGCAGTTTAGGGTCTAGCCCGAAGACCCAGTACTTC.

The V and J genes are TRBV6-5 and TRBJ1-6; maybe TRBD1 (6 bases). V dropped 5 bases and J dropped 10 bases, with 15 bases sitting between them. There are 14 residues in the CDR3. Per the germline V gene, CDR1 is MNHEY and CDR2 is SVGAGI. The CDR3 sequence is CASSPGGGGSPLHF. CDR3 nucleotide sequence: TGTGCCAGCAGTCCCGGCGGGGGCGGCTCACCCCTCCACTTT.

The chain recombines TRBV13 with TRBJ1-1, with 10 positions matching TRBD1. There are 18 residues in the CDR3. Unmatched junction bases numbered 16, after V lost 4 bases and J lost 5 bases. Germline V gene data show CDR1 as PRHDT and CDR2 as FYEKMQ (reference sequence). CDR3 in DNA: TGTGCCAGCAGCTATACCTTACCCGGGACAGGGGTACGAACTGAAGCTTTCTTT. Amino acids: CASSYTLPGTGVRTEAFF.

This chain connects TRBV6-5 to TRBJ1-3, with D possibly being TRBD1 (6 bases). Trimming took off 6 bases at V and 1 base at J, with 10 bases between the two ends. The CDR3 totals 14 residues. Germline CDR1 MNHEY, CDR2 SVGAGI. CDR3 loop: CASSRQASGNTIYF. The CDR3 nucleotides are TGTGCCAGCAGCAGACAGGCTTCTGGAAACACCATATATTTT.

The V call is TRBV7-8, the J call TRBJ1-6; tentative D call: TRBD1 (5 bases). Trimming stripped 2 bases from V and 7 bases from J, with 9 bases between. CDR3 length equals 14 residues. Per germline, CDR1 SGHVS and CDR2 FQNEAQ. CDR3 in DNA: TGTGCCAGCAGCTTACAAGGGGCGAATTCACCCCTCCACTTT. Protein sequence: CASSLQGANSPLHF.

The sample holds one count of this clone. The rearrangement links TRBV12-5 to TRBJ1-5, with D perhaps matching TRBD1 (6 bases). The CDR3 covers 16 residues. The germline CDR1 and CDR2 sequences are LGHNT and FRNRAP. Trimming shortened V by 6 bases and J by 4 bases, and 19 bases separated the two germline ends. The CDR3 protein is CASGPGTTSPNQPQHF. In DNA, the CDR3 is TGTGCTAGTGGACCTGGGACAACCAGCCCGAATCAGCCCCAGCATTTT.

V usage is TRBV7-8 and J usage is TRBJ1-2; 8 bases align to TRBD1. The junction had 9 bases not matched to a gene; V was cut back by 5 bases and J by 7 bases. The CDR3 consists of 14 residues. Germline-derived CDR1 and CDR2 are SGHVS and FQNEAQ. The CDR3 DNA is TGTGCCAGCAGCGAAGGGGACAGGCCTCTTGGCTACACCTTC. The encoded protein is CASSEGDRPLGYTF.

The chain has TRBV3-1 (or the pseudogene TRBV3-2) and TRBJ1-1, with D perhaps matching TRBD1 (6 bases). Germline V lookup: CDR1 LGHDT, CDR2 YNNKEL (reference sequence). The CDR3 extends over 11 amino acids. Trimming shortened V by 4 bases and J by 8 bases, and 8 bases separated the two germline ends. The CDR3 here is CASSRTGEAFF. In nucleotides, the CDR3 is TGTGCCAGCAGCCGTACAGGGGAAGCTTTCTTT.

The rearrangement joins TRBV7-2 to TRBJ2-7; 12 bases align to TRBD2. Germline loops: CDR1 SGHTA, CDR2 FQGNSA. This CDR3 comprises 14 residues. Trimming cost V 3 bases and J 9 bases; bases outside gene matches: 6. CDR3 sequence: CASSFLAGGLGQYF. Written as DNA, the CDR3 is TGTGCCAGCAGCTTTCTAGCGGGGGGGCTAGGGCAGTACTTC.

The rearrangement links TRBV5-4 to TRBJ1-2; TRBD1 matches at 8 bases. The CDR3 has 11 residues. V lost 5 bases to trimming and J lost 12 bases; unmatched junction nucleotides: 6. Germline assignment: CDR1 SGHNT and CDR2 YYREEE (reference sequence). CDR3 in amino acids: CASRRTGNDTF. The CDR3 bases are TGTGCCAGCAGGAGGACAGGGAACGACACCTTC.

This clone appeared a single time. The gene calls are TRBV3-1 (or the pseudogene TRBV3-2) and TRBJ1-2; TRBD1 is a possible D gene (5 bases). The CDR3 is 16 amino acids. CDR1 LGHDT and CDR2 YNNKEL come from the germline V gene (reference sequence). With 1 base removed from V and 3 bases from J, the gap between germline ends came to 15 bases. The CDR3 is CASSQGPPTGHYGYTF. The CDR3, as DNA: TGTGCCAGCAGCCAAGGACCCCCAACAGGCCACTATGGCTACACCTTC.

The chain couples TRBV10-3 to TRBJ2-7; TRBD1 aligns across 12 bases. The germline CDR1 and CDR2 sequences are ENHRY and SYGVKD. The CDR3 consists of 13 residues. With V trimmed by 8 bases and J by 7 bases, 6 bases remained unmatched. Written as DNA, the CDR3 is TGTGCCATCCCGGGACAGGGGGCGGGTGAGCAGTACTTC. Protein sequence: CAIPGQGAGEQYF.

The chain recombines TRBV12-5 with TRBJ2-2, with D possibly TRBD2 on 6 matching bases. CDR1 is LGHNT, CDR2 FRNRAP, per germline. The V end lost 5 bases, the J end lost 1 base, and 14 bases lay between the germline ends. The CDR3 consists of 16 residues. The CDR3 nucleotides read TGTGCTAGTGGTCAGGGACTTTCAATGAACACCGGGGAGCTGTTTTTT. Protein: CASGQGLSMNTGELFF.

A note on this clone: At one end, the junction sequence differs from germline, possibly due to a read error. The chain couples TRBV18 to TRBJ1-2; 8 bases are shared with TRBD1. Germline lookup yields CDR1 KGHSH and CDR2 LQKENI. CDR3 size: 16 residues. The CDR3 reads CASSAPGTGANYGYTF. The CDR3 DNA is TGTGCCAGCTCAGCACCCGGGACAGGAGCTAACTATGGCTACACCTTC. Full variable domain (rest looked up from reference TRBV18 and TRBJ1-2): NAGVMQNPRHLVRRRGQEARLRCSPMKGHSHVYWYRQLPEEGLKFMVYLQKENIIDESGMPKERFSAEFPKEGPSILRIQQVVRGDSAAYFCASSAPGTGANYGYTFGSGTRLTVV.

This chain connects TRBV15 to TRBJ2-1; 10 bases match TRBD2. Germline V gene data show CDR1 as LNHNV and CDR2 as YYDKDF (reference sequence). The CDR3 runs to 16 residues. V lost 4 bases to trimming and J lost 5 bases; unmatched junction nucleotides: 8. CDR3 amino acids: CATSTLAGGDNNEQFF. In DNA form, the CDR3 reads TGTGCCACCAGCACTTTAGCGGGGGGCGATAACAATGAGCAGTTCTTC.

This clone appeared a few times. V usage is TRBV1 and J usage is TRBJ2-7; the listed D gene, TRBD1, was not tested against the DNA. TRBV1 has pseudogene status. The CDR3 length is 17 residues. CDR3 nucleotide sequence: TGCACCAGCAGCCAAGATCAAGGACAGGGAAGCTCCTACGAGCAGTACTTC. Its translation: CTSSQDQGQGSSYEQYF.

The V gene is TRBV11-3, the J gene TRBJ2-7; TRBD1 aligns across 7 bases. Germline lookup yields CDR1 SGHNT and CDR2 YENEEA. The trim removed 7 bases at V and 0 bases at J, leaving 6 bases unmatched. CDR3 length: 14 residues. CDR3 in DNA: TGTGCCAGCACTCGAGACAGGGACTCCTACGAGCAGTACTTC. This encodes CASTRDRDSYEQYF.

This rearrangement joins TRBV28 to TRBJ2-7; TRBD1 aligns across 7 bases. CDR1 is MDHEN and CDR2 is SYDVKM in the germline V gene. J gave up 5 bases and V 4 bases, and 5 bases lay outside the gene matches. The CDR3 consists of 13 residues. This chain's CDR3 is CASSSDRFHEQYF. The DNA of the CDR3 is TGTGCCAGCAGTTCGGACAGGTTCCACGAGCAGTACTTC.

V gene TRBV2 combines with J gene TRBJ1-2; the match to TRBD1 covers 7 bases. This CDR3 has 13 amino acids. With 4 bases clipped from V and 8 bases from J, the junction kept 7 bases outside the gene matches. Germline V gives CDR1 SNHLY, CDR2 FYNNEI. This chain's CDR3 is CASSVVQGVGYTF. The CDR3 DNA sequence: TGTGCCAGCAGTGTAGTGCAGGGGGTAGGCTACACCTTC.

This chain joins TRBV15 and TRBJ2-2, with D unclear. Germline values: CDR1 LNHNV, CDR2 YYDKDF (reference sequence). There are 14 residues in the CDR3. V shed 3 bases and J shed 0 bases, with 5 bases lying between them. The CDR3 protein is CATSSIANTGELFF. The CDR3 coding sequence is TGTGCCACCAGCAGCATAGCGAACACCGGGGAGCTGTTTTTT. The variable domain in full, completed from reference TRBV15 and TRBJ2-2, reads DAMVIQNPRYQVTQFGKPVTLSCSQTLNHNVMYWYQQKSSQAPKLLFHYYDKDFNNEADTPDNFQSRRPNTSFCFLDIRSPGLGDTAMYLCATSSIANTGELFFGEGSRLTVL.

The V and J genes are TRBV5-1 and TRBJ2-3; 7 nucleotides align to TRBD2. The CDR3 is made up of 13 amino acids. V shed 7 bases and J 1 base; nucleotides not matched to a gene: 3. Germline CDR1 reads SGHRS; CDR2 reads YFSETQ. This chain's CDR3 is CASARGGTDTQYF. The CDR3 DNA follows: TGCGCCAGCGCTCGGGGGGGCACAGATACGCAGTATTTT. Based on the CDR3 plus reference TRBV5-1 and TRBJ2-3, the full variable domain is KAGVTQTPRYLIKTRGQQVTLSCSPISGHRSVSWYQQTPGQGLQFLFEYFSETQRNKGNFPGRFSGRQFSNSRSEMNVSTLELGDSALYLCASARGGTDTQYFGPGTRLTVL.

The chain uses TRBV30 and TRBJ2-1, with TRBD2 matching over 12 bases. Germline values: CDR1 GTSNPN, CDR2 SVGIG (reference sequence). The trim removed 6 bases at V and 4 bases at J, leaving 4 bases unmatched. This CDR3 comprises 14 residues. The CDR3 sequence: CACTTSGGYNEQFF. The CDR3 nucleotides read TGTGCCTGTACGACTAGCGGGGGTTACAATGAGCAGTTCTTC. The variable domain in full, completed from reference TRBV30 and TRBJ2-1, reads SQTIHQWPATLVQPVGSPLSLECTVEGTSNPNLYWYRQAAGRGLQLLFYSVGIGQISSEVPQNLSASRPQDRQFILSSKKLLLSDSGFYLCACTTSGGYNEQFFGPGTRLTVL.